A single sample is the source of the 14 T cell receptor beta chains below, sequenced in a study of T cell responses to AZD1222 COVID-19 vaccine. Assay used: immunoSEQ multiplex PCR; TCRdb lists only in-frame clones, some missing. The sample shows about 120,000 clones, approximately 88% of them seen only once. The specimen was peripheral blood, collected on day 0 of AZD1222 vaccination. The receptors originated from an adult in good health.

This chain uses TRBV12-3 or TRBV12-4 with TRBJ1-1, with D unclear. Trimming left V 0 bases short and J 11 bases short, with 10 bases between. The CDR3 runs 12 residues. The CDR3 DNA reads TGTGCCAGCAGTTTAGCGGGATCGGGGGCTTTCTTT. Translating gives CASSLAGSGAFF.

The rearrangement uses TRBV29-1 and TRBJ2-5, with D perhaps matching TRBD1 (5 bases). CDR1 and CDR2 (germline): SQVTM, ANQGSEA. V was cut by 3 bases and J by 5 bases, with 19 bases left in between. The CDR3 covers 15 residues. CDR3 protein: CSVDWRGKGYETQYF. The CDR3 bases are TGCAGCGTTGATTGGCGTGGGAAGGGGTATGAGACCCAGTACTTC.

This clone appeared a few times. The chain combines TRBV5-6 with TRBJ1-3, with TRBD1 identical over 7 bases. The CDR3 has 14 residues. CDR1 is SGHDT, CDR2 YYEEEE, per germline. V was clipped by 5 bases and J by 2 bases; unmatched bases: 4. The CDR3: CASSWDRAGNTIYF. The CDR3 DNA reads TGTGCCAGCAGTTGGGACAGAGCTGGAAACACCATATATTTT.

For the CDR3, the DNA is TGTGCCAGCAGTTCCAGGGAAGGGGCTTACAATGAGCAGTTCTTC. Translating it yields CASSSREGAYNEQFF. V is TRBV7-2 and J is TRBJ2-1, with D perhaps matching TRBD1 (5 bases). V lost 6 bases and J lost 4, with 16 bases in between. CDR3 length: 15 amino acids. CDR1 is SGHTA and CDR2 is FQGNSA in the germline V gene.

V and J are TRBV19 and TRBJ2-5; TRBD1 is a possible D gene (5 bases). Per germline, CDR1 LNHDA and CDR2 SQIVND (reference sequence). Trimming left V 3 bases short and J 5 bases short, with 16 bases between. This CDR3 is built from 15 residues. The CDR3 bases are TGTGCCAGTAGTATCAAGGGGCCACTGGGTGAGACCCAGTACTTC. Encoded protein: CASSIKGPLGETQYF. The full variable domain, rest sourced from reference TRBV19 and TRBJ2-5, is DGGITQSPKYLFRKEGQNVTLSCEQNLNHDAMYWYRQDPGQGLRLIYYSQIVNDFQKGDIAEGYSVSREKKESFPLTVTSAQKNPTAFYLCASSIKGPLGETQYFGPGTRLLVL.

This sequence joins TRBV12-3 or TRBV12-4 and TRBJ2-5; the D call may be TRBD1 or TRBD2 (5 bases each). The CDR3 runs to 12 residues. Trimming shortened V by 6 bases and J by 5 bases, and 10 bases separated the two germline ends. CDR3 protein: CASRGVEETQYF. The CDR3 bases are TGTGCCAGCAGGGGGGTGGAGGAGACCCAGTACTTC.

J is TRBJ2-2 and V is TRBV7-9; D is unclear. The CDR3 is 13 residues long. The ends were cut back, 2 bases at V and 4 bases at J, with 5 bases in the middle. Germline loops: CDR1 SEHNR, CDR2 FQNEAQ (reference sequence). The CDR3 region has the DNA TGTGCCAGCAGCTTAAGGATCACCGGGGAGCTGTTTTTT. The encoded protein is CASSLRITGELFF.

CDR3: CASSASGGARNEQFF. DNA for the CDR3: TGTGCCAGCAGCGCCAGCGGGGGGGCGAGGAATGAGCAGTTCTTC. V usage is TRBV7-9 and J usage is TRBJ2-1; 10 nucleotides align to TRBD2. J was trimmed by 7 bases and V by 5 bases; bases with no gene match: 8. The CDR3 sequence is 15 residues long. Germline CDR1 and CDR2: SEHNR and FQNEAQ (reference sequence). The whole variable domain, remainder taken from reference TRBV7-9 and TRBJ2-1, is DTGVSQNPRHKITKRGQNVTFRCDPISEHNRLYWYRQTLGQGPEFLTYFQNEAQLEKSRLLSDRFSAERPKGSFSTLEIQRTEQGDSAMYLCASSASGGARNEQFFGPGTRLTVL.

The chain is built from TRBV4-1 and TRBJ2-6, with D uncertain. The V end lost 2 bases, the J end lost 0 bases, and 14 bases lay between the germline ends. CDR3 length: 18 amino acids. From germline, CDR1 is MGHRA and CDR2 YSYEKL. CDR3 DNA sequence: TGCGCCAGCAGCCAACTTGCCCCCGTGCTCTCTGGGGCCAACGTCCTGACTTTC. Residues: CASSQLAPVLSGANVLTF.

CDR3 coding DNA: TGTGCCAGCAGCTTGGGACAGGGTACGCAGTACTTC. This translates into CASSLGQGTQYF. The genes are TRBV13 and TRBJ2-7, with 9 nucleotides matching TRBD1. From germline, CDR1 is PRHDT and CDR2 FYEKMQ (reference sequence). CDR3 size: 12 residues. The V segment lost 3 bases and the J segment 9 bases; nucleotides outside the gene matches: 3.

CDR3 amino acids: CASSLAPQSHQPQHF. DNA for the CDR3: TGTGCCAGCAGCTTAGCGCCCCAGAGCCATCAGCCCCAGCATTTT. The V call is TRBV7-2, the J call TRBJ1-5; D gene unclear. V dropped 0 bases and J dropped 5 bases, with 11 bases sitting between them. The CDR3 extends over 15 amino acids. Germline CDR1 and CDR2: SGHTA and FQGNSA.

The chain carries TRBV5-1 and TRBJ1-2, with D maybe TRBD1 (6 bases). Per germline, CDR1 SGHRS and CDR2 YFSETQ. The CDR3 is 14 residues long. V lost 4 bases and J lost 7, with 17 bases in between. The CDR3 here is CASSNGPGEAGYTF. CDR3 DNA sequence: TGCGCCAGCAGCAATGGTCCAGGGGAGGCTGGCTACACCTTC.

The chain combines TRBV7-9 with TRBJ1-1; no firm D call. This CDR3 contains 14 residues. The V end was cut by 3 bases, the J end by 1 base, with 9 bases between. CDR1 is SEHNR and CDR2 is FQNEAQ in the germline V gene (reference sequence). CDR3 amino acids: CASSFGLPNTEAFF. The CDR3 DNA reads TGTGCCAGCAGCTTTGGTCTGCCGAACACTGAAGCTTTCTTT.

V is TRBV7-9 and J is TRBJ1-4; maybe TRBD1 (5 bases). This CDR3 contains 16 residues. Germline loops: CDR1 SEHNR, CDR2 FQNEAQ (reference sequence). The germline V and J ends were trimmed by 1 base and 8 bases, with 17 bases remaining between them. The CDR3, as DNA: TGTGCCAGCAGCTTAGACCCCGTGTGGGGGAGCGAAAAACTGTTTTTT. Residues: CASSLDPVWGSEKLFF. Variable domain in full (rest from reference TRBV7-9 and TRBJ1-4): DTGVSQNPRHKITKRGQNVTFRCDPISEHNRLYWYRQTLGQGPEFLTYFQNEAQLEKSRLLSDRFSAERPKGSFSTLEIQRTEQGDSAMYLCASSLDPVWGSEKLFFGSGTQLSVL.